This T cell receptor beta chain was retrieved from a study of T cells in Graves' hyperthyroidism and ophthalmopathy. Whole-study findings and limits: Onset of ophthalmopathy came a median approximately 6.5 months after the model predicted it. Blood also contained most expanded thyroid clonotypes above 0.001.

The germline V gene has CDR1 DFQATT and CDR2 SNEGSKA (reference sequence). V was clipped by 6 bases and J by 4 bases; unmatched bases: 11. The CDR3 spans 16 residues. The diagnoses drew upon clinical symptoms, serum thyroxine and TRAb, thyroid ultrasound and orbital computed tomography. PBMCs were obtained from 7.5 to 10 ml fresh peripheral blood. Note on this clonotype: Its antigen remains unknown.

Using RNA transcripts as the source, TCR beta CDR3 regions were amplified. HTBI primers drove first-round RT-PCR of the TCR CDR3. TCRdb re-derived calls from the multiplex PCR reads in MiXCR, one entry per CDR3 protein. Of hundreds of thousands of distinct CDR3 sequences detected, nearly 20% appear once; the ten largest clones hold about 45%. The chain links TRBV20-1 to TRBJ2-7; 14 nucleotides line up with TRBD2. The clonotype comes from a man aged 35-49 years with Graves' ophthalmopathy. Sample: blood. CDR3 residues: CSADAGLAGGIYEQYF. CDR3 sequence (DNA): TGCAGTGCAGATGCAGGACTAGCGGGAGGAATTTACGAGCAGTACTTC.